This TCR beta chain was observed in a study of cytomegalovirus exposure and HLA in healthy donors. Nominal health characterized the donors when sampled, though unrecorded immune exposures were likely. The study ran its PCR with 60 Vbeta and 13 Jbeta primers. Generated by immunoSEQ multiplex PCR, the TCRdb table keeps only in-frame clones and is missing some. The repertoire holds 150,000 to 200,000 clones, with about 65% as singletons. Findings and caveats of the study: Earlier analysis yielded a pattern in which most TCR beta V segments were productive about 90% or about 30% of the time. It was reported that TCR beta sequences correctly inferred the HLA-A and HLA-B alleles for most subjects. There were a few CMV-associated chains whose specificity for CMV antigens was confirmed in vitro.

The length of the CDR3 is 18 residues. Germline CDR1 is MNHEY and CDR2 is SMNVEV (reference sequence). The trim removed 5 bases at V and 4 bases at J, leaving 9 bases unmatched. This clone was found a few times. Its antigen remains unknown. This TCR was sampled from a girl aged 5-17 years in good health and CMV-seronegative. This chain connects TRBV27 to TRBJ2-6; 12 nucleotides align to TRBD2. Sequencing was carried out using PBMCs. CDR3 bases: TGTGCCAGCAGTAGGACTAGCGGGGCCTTTGGAGGGGCCAACGTCCTGACTTTC. This gives the protein CASSRTSGAFGGANVLTF.